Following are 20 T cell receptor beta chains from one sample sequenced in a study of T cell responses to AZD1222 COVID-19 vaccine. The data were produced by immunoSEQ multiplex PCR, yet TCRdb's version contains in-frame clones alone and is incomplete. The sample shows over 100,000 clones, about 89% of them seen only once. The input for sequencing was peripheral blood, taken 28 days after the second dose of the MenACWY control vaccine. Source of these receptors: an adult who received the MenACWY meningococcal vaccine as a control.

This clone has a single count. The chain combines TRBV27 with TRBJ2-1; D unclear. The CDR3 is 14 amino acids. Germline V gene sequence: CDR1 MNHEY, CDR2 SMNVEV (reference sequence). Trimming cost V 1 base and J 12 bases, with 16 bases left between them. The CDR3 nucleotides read TGTGCCAGCAGTTTATACGGCAGCCGTAGTCGGCAGTTCTTC. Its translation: CASSLYGSRSRQFF.

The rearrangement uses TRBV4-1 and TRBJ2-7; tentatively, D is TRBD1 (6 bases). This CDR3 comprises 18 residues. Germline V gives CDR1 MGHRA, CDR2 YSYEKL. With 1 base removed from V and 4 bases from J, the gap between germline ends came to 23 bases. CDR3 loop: CASSQGSTFYDRRYEQYF. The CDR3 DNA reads TGCGCCAGCAGCCAAGGATCGACGTTTTACGACAGGCGGTACGAGCAGTACTTC.

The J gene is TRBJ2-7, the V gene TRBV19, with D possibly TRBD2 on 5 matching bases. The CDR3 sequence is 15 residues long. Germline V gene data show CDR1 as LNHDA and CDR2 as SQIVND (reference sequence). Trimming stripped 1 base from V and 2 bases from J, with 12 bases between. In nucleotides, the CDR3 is TGTGCCAGTAGTATAGTGTCGGCCGGGGCCTACGAGCAGTACTTC. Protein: CASSIVSAGAYEQYF.

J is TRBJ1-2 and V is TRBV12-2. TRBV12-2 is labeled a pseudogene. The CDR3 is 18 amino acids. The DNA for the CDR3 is TGTGCAAGTCGCTTAGGGGGGGACTTACTCATCCCCTACTATGGCTACACCTTC. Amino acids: CASRLGGDLLIPYYGYTF.

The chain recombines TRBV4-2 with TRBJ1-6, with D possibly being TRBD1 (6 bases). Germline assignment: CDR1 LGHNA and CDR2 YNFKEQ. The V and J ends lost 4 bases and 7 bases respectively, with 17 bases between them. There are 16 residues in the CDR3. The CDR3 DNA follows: TGTGCCAGCAGCCTATCAGGGGCCGAGATGAATTCACCCCTCCACTTT. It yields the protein CASSLSGAEMNSPLHF.

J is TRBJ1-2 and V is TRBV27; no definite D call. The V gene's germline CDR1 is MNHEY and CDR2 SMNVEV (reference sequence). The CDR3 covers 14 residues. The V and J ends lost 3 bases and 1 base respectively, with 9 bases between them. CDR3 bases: TGTGCCAGCAGTTTTAGACGTTTTAACTATGGCTACACCTTC. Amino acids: CASSFRRFNYGYTF.

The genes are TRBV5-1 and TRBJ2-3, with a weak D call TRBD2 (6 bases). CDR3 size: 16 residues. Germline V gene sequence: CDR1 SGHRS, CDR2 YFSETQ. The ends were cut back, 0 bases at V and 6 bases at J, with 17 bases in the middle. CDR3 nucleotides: TGCGCCAGCAGCTTGGATGCGCAGGGACTTTCGGATACGCAGTATTTT. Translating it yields CASSLDAQGLSDTQYF.

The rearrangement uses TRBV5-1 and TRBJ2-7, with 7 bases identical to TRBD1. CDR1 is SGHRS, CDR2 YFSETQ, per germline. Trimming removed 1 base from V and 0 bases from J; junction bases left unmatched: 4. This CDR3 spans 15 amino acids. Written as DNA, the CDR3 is TGCGCCAGCAGCTTGACAACAGGGGCCTCCTACGAGCAGTACTTC. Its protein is CASSLTTGASYEQYF.

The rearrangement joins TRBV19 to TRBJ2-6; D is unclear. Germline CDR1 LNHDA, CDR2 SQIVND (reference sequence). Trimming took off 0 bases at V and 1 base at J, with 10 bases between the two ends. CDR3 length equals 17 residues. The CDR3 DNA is TGTGCCAGTAGTATAGACTTTAAGATATCTGGGGCCAACGTCCTGACTTTC. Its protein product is CASSIDFKISGANVLTF.

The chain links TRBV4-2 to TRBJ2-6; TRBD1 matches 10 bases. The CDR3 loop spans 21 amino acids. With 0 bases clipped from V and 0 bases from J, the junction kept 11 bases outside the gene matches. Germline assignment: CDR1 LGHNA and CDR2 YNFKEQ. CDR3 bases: TGTGCCAGCAGCCAAGATGGCCCCGGCCGGGACAGGGGCTCTGGGGCCAACGTCCTGACTTTC. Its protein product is CASSQDGPGRDRGSGANVLTF.

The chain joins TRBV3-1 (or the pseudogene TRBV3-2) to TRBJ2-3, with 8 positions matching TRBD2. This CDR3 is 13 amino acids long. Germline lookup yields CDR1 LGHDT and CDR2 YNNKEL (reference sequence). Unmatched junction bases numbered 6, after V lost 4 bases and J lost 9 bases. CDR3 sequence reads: CASSPRPGGTQYF. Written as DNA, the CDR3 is TGTGCCAGCAGCCCCCGGCCGGGAGGGACGCAGTATTTT.

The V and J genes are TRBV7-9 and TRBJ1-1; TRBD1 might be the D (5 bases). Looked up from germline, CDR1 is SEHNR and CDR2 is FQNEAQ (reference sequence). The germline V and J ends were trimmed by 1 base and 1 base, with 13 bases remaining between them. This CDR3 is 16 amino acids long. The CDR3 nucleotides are TGTGCCAGCAGCTTAGGGGGGTCCAAGGGGAACACTGAAGCTTTCTTT. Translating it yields CASSLGGSKGNTEAFF.

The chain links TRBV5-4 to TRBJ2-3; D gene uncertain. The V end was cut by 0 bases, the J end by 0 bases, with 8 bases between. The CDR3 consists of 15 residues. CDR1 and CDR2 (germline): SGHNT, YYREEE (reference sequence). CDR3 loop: CASSLGDRSTDTQYF. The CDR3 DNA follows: TGTGCCAGCAGCTTGGGAGACCGTAGCACAGATACGCAGTATTTT.

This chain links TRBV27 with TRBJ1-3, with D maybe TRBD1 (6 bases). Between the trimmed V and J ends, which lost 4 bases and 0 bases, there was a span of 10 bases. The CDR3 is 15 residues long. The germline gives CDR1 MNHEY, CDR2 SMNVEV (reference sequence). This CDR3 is CASSSTGYSGNTIYF. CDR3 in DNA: TGTGCCAGCAGTTCAACAGGGTACTCTGGAAACACCATATATTTT.

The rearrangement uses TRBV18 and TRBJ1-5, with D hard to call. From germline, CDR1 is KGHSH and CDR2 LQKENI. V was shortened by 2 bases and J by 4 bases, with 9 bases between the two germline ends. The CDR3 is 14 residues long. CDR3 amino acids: CASSPGSKNQPQHF. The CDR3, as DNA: TGTGCCAGCTCACCAGGGAGCAAGAATCAGCCCCAGCATTTT.

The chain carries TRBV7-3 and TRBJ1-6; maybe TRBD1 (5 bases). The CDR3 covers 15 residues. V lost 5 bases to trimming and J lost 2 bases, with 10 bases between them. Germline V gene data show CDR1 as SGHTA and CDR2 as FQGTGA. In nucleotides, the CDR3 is TGTGCCAGCAGCGCGCTGGGGGCCTATAATTCACCCCTCCACTTT. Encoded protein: CASSALGAYNSPLHF. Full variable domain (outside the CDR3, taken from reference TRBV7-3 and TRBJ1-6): GAGVSQTPSNKVTEKGKYVELRCDPISGHTALYWYRQSLGQGPEFLIYFQGTGAADDSGLPNDRFFAVRPEGSVSTLKIQRTERGDSAVYLCASSALGAYNSPLHFGNGTRLTVT.

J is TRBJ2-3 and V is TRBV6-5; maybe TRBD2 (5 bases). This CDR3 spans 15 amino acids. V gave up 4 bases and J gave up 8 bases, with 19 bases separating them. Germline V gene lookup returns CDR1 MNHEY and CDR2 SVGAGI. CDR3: CASSSLRAVRGTQYF. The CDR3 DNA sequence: TGTGCCAGCAGTTCTCTCCGGGCCGTTCGGGGTACGCAGTATTTT.

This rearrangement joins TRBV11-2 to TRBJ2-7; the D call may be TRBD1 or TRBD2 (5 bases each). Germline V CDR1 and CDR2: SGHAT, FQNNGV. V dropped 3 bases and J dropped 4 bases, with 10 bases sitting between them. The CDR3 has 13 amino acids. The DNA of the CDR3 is TGTGCCAGCAGCTTTGGGGGTTCATACGAGCAGTACTTC. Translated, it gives CASSFGGSYEQYF.

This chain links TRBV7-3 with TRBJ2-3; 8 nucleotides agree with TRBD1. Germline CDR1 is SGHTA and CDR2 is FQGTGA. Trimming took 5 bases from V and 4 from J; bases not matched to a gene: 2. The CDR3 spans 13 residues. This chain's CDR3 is CASSRQGSDTQYF. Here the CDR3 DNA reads TGTGCCAGCAGCAGACAGGGGTCAGATACGCAGTATTTT. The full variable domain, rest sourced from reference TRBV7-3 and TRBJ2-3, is GAGVSQTPSNKVTEKGKYVELRCDPISGHTALYWYRQSLGQGPEFLIYFQGTGAADDSGLPNDRFFAVRPEGSVSTLKIQRTERGDSAVYLCASSRQGSDTQYFGPGTRLTVL.

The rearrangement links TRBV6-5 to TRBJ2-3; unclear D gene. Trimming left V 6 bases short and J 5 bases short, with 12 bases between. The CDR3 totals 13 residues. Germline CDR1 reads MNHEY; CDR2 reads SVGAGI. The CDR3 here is CASRPLGLDTQYF. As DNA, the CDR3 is TGTGCCAGCAGGCCCCTGGGTCTAGATACGCAGTATTTT.